The rows below give T cell receptor beta chains drawn from one sample of a study of CD8 T cells in ankylosing spondylitis. TCRdb redid the calling of the 5' RACE reads with MiXCR, one entry per CDR3 protein. The sample has about 540,000 distinct CDR3 sequences, roughly 13% seen once; the top ten hold over 6.5%. The sequencing sample was made of blood, either unsorted or a sorted T cell fraction (not recorded which). These receptors were collected from a male donor with ankylosing spondylitis. The CDR3 runs from the conserved cysteine through the conserved F or W. The order of the fields is D gene, clone size, J gene, V gene, CDR3 protein, CDR3 DNA. The D gene is left open where the match is weak. Some rows mark clone size as missing; the rest say once, few, many or name a class of expanded clone.

. . TRBJ2-2 TRBV24-1 CATAGTTANTGELFF TGTGCCACCGCTGGGACGACAGCGAACACCGGGGAGCTGTTTTTT
TRBD2 . TRBJ2-1 TRBV20-1 CSARGTSGSNEQFF TGCAGTGCTAGAGGGACTAGCGGTTCTAATGAGCAGTTCTTC
TRBD2 . TRBJ2-2 TRBV27 CASSFSGSGLGELFF TGTGCCAGCAGTTTTAGCGGGAGTGGGTTAGGGGAGCTGTTTTTT
TRBD1 few TRBJ1-4 TRBV7-9 CASSRTGQGEKLFF TGTGCCAGCAGCCGGACAGGGCAGGGTGAAAAACTGTTTTTT
TRBD1 many TRBJ1-2 TRBV29-1 CSVDPGWDSVQYGYTF TGCAGCGTTGATCCAGGGTGGGACAGCGTTCAGTATGGCTACACCTTC
TRBD1 many TRBJ2-7 TRBV5-1 CASSLDRATYEQYF TGCGCCAGCAGCCTGGACAGGGCAACCTACGAGCAGTACTTC
. many TRBJ1-1 TRBV12-3/TRBV12-4 CASSRYINTEAFF TGTGCCAGCAGTCGATACATAAACACTGAAGCTTTCTTT
TRBD1 many TRBJ2-7 TRBV10-3 CAISGSTGTGVYEQYF TGTGCCATCAGTGGGTCAACCGGGACAGGGGTTTACGAGCAGTACTTC
TRBD2 few TRBJ2-2 TRBV7-2 CASSPPSGSRTGELFF TGTGCCAGCAGCCCGCCTAGCGGGAGTCGCACCGGGGAGCTGTTTTTT
TRBD2 many TRBJ2-1 TRBV7-9 CASSLGIAGAKDDEQFF TGTGCCAGCAGCTTAGGGATAGCGGGAGCTAAAGATGATGAGCAGTTCTTC
. . TRBJ2-5 TRBV20-1 CSASGQGIRGETQYF TGCAGTGCCTCGGGACAAGGGATTAGAGGAGAGACCCAGTACTTC
. few TRBJ2-1 TRBV11-2 CASSPSRTLAHTNEQFF TGTGCCAGCAGCCCTAGTAGGACCCTGGCACACACAAATGAGCAGTTCTTC
TRBD1 few TRBJ2-5 TRBV2 CASSKNRDREETQYF TGTGCCAGCAGCAAAAACCGGGACAGGGAAGAGACCCAGTACTTC